This T cell receptor (beta chain) was sequenced for a study of blood T cell repertoires in COVID-19. The overall study: Whether acute or convalescent, the COVID-19 samples came from the United States, Italy and Spain.

Germline CDR1 SQVTM, CDR2 ANQGSEA. Trimming removed 4 bases at V and 0 bases at J, with 11 bases between. The CDR3 extends over 14 amino acids. Only in-frame clones appear in the TCRdb table, and some are missing; sequencing was by immunoSEQ multiplex PCR. The sample gives roughly 260,000 clones, 80% to 90% of which show up once; approximately 3.8% is in the top ten. Recruits, aged about 18 to 89 years, lived in 24 US areas. A case of COVID-19 had been met by exposed participants within 2 weeks before study entry. The receptor was isolated from a middle-aged woman who had been exposed to COVID-19. V gene TRBV29-1 combines with J gene TRBJ2-3; D is ambiguous. The sample was PBMCs or T cells enriched from blood (not recorded which). CDR3 sequence (DNA): TGCAGCGTTGTGTCGTATTTAAGCACAGATACGCAGTATTTT. Translation gives CSVVSYLSTDTQYF.